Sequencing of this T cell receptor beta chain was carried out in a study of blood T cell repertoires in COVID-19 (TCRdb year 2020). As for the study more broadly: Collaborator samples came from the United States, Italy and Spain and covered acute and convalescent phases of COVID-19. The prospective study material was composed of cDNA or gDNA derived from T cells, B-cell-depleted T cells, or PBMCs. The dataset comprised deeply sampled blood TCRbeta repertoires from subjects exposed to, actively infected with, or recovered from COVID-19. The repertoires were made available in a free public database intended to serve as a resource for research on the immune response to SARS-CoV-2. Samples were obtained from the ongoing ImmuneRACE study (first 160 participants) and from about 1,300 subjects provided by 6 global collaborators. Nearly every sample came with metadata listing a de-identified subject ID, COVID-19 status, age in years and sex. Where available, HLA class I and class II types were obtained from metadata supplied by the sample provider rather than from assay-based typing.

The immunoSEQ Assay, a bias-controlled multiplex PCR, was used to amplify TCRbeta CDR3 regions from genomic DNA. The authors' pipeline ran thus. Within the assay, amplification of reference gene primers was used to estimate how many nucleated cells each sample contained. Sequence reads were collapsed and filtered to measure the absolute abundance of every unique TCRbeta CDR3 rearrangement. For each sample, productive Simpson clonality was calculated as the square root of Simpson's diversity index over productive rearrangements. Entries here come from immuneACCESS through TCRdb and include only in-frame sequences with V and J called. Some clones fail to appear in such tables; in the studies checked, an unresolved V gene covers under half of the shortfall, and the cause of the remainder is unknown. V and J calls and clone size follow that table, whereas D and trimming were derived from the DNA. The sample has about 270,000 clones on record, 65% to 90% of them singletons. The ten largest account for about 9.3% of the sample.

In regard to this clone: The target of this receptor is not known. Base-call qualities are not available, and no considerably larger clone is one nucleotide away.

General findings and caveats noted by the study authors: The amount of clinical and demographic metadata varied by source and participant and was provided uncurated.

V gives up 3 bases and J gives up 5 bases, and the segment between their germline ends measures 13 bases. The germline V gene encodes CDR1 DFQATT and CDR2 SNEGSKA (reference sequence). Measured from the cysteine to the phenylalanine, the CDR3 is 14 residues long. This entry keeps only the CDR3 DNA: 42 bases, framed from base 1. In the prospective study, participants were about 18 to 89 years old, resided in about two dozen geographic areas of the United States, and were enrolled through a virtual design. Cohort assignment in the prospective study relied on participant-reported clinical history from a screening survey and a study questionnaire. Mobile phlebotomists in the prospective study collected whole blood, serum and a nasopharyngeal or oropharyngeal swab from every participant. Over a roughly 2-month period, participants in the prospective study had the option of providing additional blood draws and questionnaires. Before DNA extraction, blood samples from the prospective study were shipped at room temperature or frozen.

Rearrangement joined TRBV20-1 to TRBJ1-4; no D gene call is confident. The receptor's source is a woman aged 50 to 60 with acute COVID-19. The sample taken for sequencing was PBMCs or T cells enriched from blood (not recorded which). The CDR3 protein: CSASSRSINEKLFF. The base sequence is TGCAGTGCTAGTAGCAGGTCGATAAATGAAAAACTGTTTTTT.